The 6 T cell receptor beta chains below come from one sample, sequenced in a study of blood T cell repertoires in COVID-19. Some clones are missing from TCRdb's copy, which holds only in-frame ones; the method was immunoSEQ multiplex PCR. The repertoire includes around 230,000 clones, 80% to 90% of them detected once, and 2.2% sits in the top ten. Sequenced: peripheral blood. Every receptor here comes from a man aged 30-40 years who had recovered from COVID-19.

The rearrangement links TRBV7-8 to TRBJ2-3; D ambiguous. Germline CDR1 reads SGHVS; CDR2 reads FQNEAQ. The V gene lost 3 bases and the J gene lost 2 bases, with 6 bases spanning the gap. There are 13 residues in the CDR3. The CDR3 sequence is CASSFKYTDTQYF. In DNA, the CDR3 is TGTGCCAGCAGCTTTAAATACACAGATACGCAGTATTTT.

V is TRBV29-1 and J is TRBJ1-5; tentatively, D is TRBD1 (6 bases). V gave up 5 bases and J gave up 2 bases, with 10 bases separating them. CDR3 length equals 13 residues. CDR1 is SQVTM, CDR2 ANQGSEA, per germline. Written as DNA, the CDR3 is TGCAGCGTTCAGGGGAGGGGCAATCAGCCCCAGCATTTT. It codes for CSVQGRGNQPQHF.

This chain connects TRBV27 to TRBJ2-4; no firm D call. The CDR3 has 15 amino acids. The germline CDR1 and CDR2 sequences are MNHEY and SMNVEV (reference sequence). V lost 3 bases and J 2 bases, leaving 11 bases between the germline ends. The CDR3 DNA sequence: TGTGCCAGCAGTTTTTCGGGTCTCACCAAAAACATTCAGTACTTC. Translation gives CASSFSGLTKNIQYF.

The chain has TRBV5-4 and TRBJ2-5; maybe TRBD2 (5 bases). This CDR3 region has 13 residues. Germline loops: CDR1 SGHNT, CDR2 YYREEE (reference sequence). Trimming took off 6 bases at V and 0 bases at J, with 9 bases between the two ends. The CDR3 sequence is CASNDYNQETQYF. CDR3 nucleotide sequence: TGTGCCAGCAATGACTATAACCAAGAGACCCAGTACTTC.

This chain connects TRBV9 to TRBJ2-2; 7 bases line up with TRBD1. CDR3 length: 16 amino acids. The J segment lost 6 bases and the V segment lost 0 bases, leaving 8 bases of the junction unmatched. CDR1 and CDR2 (germline): SGDLS, YYNGEE. CDR3 amino acids: CASSVGSTGAPGELFF. Here the CDR3 DNA reads TGTGCCAGCAGCGTAGGTAGTACAGGGGCGCCCGGGGAGCTGTTTTTT. Full variable domain (rest looked up from reference TRBV9 and TRBJ2-2): DSGVTQTPKHLITATGQRVTLRCSPRSGDLSVYWYQQSLDQGLQFLIQYYNGEERAKGNILERFSAQQFPDLHSELNLSSLELGDSALYFCASSVGSTGAPGELFFGEGSRLTVL.

This clone was counted a single time. V is TRBV18 and J is TRBJ1-2; D remains unclear. The CDR3 contains 13 residues. V lost 3 bases, J lost 8 bases, and 13 bases lay in between. Per the germline V gene, CDR1 is KGHSH and CDR2 is LQKENI. In DNA form, the CDR3 reads TGTGCCAGCTCACCCATTGACACACCGGGCTACACCTTC. Protein sequence: CASSPIDTPGYTF. Full variable domain (remainder filled in from reference TRBV18 and TRBJ1-2): NAGVMQNPRHLVRRRGQEARLRCSPMKGHSHVYWYRQLPEEGLKFMVYLQKENIIDESGMPKERFSAEFPKEGPSILRIQQVVRGDSAAYFCASSPIDTPGYTFGSGTRLTVV.